This T cell receptor beta chain came from a study of cytomegalovirus exposure and HLA in healthy donors. This CDR3 is 13 amino acids long. The V segment lost 6 bases and the J segment 11 bases; nucleotides outside the gene matches: 9. Germline CDR1 and CDR2: MNHEY and SMNVEV (reference sequence). 60 Vbeta and 13 Jbeta primers were used in PCR. Assay used: immunoSEQ multiplex PCR; TCRdb lists only in-frame clones, some missing. In all, the sample yields fewer than 35,000 clones. The sequenced sample consisted of PBMCs. The sequence derives from a female donor in good health and CMV-seronegative. The rearrangement uses TRBV27 and TRBJ1-5, with 8 bases fitting TRBD1. The CDR3 nucleotides are TGTGCCAGCAGCCGCGGACAGGGTAGAGCCCAGCATTTT. It codes for CASSRGQGRAQHF.